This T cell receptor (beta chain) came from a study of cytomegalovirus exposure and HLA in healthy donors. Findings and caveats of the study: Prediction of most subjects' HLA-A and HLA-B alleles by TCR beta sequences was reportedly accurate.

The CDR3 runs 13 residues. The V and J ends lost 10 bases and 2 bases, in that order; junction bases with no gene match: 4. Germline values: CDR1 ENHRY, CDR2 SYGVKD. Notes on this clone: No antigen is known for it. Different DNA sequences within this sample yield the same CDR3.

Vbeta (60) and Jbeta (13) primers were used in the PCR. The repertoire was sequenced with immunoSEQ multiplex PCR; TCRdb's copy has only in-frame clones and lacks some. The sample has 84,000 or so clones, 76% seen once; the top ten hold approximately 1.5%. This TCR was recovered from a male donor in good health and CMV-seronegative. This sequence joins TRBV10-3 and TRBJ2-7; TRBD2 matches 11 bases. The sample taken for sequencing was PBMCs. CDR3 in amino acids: CATLLAGAYEQYF. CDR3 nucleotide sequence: TGTGCCACATTACTAGCGGGAGCCTACGAGCAGTACTTC.